Listed here are 8 T cell receptor beta chains from one sample, sequenced in a study of T-cell reconstitution after alpha-beta-depleted transplantation in children. Unique molecular identifiers tagged the TCRbeta library. TCRdb independently ran MiXCR on the PCR reads; one entry per CDR3 protein. The sample lists just over 350,000 distinct CDR3 sequences, 10% to 15% occurring once. Sequenced here: PBMCs, sampled from the stem cell graft. The receptors were gathered from a human donor who donated a stem cell graft to a child with Fanconi anemia.

The chain links TRBV7-9 to TRBJ1-1; TRBD1 is a possible D gene (5 bases). V was clipped by 8 bases and J by 1 base, with 11 bases between them. CDR3 size: 13 residues. CDR1 is SEHNR, CDR2 FQNEAQ, per germline (reference sequence). The CDR3 DNA reads as TGTGCCAGCTGCGCTGGGGCGAACACTGAAGCTTTCTTT. Its protein is CASCAGANTEAFF.

This clonotype was picked up many times. This chain connects TRBV27 to TRBJ2-1, with D perhaps TRBD2 (6 bases). CDR3 length: 14 amino acids. In germline, CDR1 is MNHEY, CDR2 SMNVEV (reference sequence). The V end was cut by 7 bases, the J end by 5 bases, with 15 bases between. In DNA form, the CDR3 reads TGTGCCAGCACCTCACGCCCGGGGGACAATGAGCAGTTCTTC. Residues: CASTSRPGDNEQFF.

This clonotype was seen at least ten times. In nucleotides, the CDR3 is TGCAGTGCCGTCTCCCTCATAGCGAACACCGGGGAGCTGTTTTTT. Protein product: CSAVSLIANTGELFF. The chain uses TRBV20-1 and TRBJ2-2, with no clear D. Deletions cut 6 bases from V and 0 bases from J, with 14 bases between. This CDR3 region has 15 residues. Germline V gene sequence: CDR1 DFQATT, CDR2 SNEGSKA (reference sequence).

This clonotype showed up just a few times. The J gene is TRBJ2-3, the V gene TRBV20-1; 7 bases fit TRBD2. The ends lost 3 bases at V and 3 bases at J; junction bases unmatched: 9. CDR1 and CDR2 from the germline V gene are DFQATT and SNEGSKA (reference sequence). There are 15 residues in the CDR3. CDR3 sequence (DNA): TGCAGTGCTAGTCGGCCGCGGGGGAGAACAGATACGCAGTATTTT. This sequence encodes CSASRPRGRTDTQYF.

In its sample, this clonotype was seen a few times. The rearrangement links TRBV28 to TRBJ1-1; 7 bases are a match to TRBD1. The germline gives CDR1 MDHEN, CDR2 SYDVKM. The CDR3 has 14 residues. Trimming removed 6 bases from V and 2 bases from J; junction bases left unmatched: 6. The CDR3 sequence: CASRPDRDNTEAFF. The CDR3 nucleotides read TGTGCCAGCAGGCCTGACAGGGACAACACTGAAGCTTTCTTT.

CDR3 DNA: TGTGCCAGCAGCTTGACCGGGACTAGTTATCTGGAGCAGTTCTTC. Translating it yields CASSLTGTSYLEQFF. The chain employs TRBV5-5 and TRBJ2-1; TRBD2 matches at 8 bases. Trimming cost V 1 base and J 10 bases; bases outside gene matches: 10. Germline V lookup: CDR1 SGHKS, CDR2 YYEKEE (reference sequence). The CDR3 length is 15 residues.

J is TRBJ1-2 and V is TRBV5-4; tentative D call: TRBD1 (6 bases). The CDR3 runs to 14 residues. Trimming pared 2 bases from V and 5 bases from J, leaving 13 bases between. CDR1 and CDR2 from the germline V gene are SGHNT and YYREEE (reference sequence). CDR3: CASSLEDRIYGYTF. The CDR3 DNA follows: TGTGCCAGCAGCTTAGAAGACAGGATTTATGGCTACACCTTC.

CDR3 sequence: CASSLSMGRRETQYF. The DNA of the CDR3 is TGTGCCAGCAGCTTATCGATGGGGCGGAGAGAGACCCAGTACTTC. V usage is TRBV7-9 and J usage is TRBJ2-5, with D maybe TRBD1 (5 bases). Per the germline V gene, CDR1 is SEHNR and CDR2 is FQNEAQ (reference sequence). CDR3 size: 15 residues. Deletions cut 2 bases from V and 4 bases from J, with 14 bases between.